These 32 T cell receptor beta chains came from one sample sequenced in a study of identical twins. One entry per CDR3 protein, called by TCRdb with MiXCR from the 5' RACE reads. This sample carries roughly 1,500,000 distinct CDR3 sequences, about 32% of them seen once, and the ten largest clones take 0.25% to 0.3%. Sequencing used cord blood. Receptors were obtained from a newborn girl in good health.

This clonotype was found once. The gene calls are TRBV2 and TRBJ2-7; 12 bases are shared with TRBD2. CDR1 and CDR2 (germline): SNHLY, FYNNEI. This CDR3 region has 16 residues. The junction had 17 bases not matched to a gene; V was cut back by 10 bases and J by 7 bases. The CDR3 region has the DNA TGTGCCATCTCGACTAGCGGGAGAGGGGCCTACAATGAGCAGTACTTC. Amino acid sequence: CAISTSGRGAYNEQYF.

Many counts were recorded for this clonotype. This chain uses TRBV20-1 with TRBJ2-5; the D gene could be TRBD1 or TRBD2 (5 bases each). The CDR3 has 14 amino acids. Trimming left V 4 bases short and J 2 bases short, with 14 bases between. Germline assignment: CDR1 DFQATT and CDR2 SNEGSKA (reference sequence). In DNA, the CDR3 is TGCAGTGCTACCGGGACGCTACAACAAGAGACCCAGTACTTC. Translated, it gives CSATGTLQQETQYF.

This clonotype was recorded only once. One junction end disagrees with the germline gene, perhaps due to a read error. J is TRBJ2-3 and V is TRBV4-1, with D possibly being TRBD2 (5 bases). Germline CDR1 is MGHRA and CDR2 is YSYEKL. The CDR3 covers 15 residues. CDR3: CASSPVGVSTDTKYF. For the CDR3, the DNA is TGCGCCAGCAGCCCCGTCGGGGTAAGCACAGATACGAAGTATTTT.

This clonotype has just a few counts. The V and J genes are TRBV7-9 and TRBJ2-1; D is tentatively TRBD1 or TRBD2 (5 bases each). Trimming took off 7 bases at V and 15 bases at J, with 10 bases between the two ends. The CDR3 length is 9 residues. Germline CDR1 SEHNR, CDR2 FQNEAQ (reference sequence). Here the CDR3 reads CASTQGVFF. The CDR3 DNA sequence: TGTGCCAGCACCCAGGGAGTGTTCTTC.

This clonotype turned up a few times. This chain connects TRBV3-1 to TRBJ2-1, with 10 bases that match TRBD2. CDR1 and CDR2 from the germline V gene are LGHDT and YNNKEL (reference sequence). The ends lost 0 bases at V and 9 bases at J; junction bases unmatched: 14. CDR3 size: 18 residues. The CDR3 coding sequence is TGTGCCAGCAGCCAAGATCGGGGGTGGGGACTAGCGAGGATTGAGCAGTTCTTC. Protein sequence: CASSQDRGWGLARIEQFF.

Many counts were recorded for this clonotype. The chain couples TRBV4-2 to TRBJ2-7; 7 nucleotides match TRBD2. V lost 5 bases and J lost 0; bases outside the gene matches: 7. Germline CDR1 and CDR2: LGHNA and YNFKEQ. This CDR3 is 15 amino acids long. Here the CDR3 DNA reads TGTGCCAGCAGCATCCGACTAGCACGCTCCTACGAGCAGTACTTC. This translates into CASSIRLARSYEQYF.

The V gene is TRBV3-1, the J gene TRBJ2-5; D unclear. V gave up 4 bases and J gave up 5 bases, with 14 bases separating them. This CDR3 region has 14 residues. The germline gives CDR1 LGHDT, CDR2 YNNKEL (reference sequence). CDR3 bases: TGTGCCAGCAGCCCACCGCTAGTTCAGGAGACCCAGTACTTC. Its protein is CASSPPLVQETQYF.

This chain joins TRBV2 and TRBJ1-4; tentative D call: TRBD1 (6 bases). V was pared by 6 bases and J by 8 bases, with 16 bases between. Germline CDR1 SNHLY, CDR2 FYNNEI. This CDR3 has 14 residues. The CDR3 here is CASSQTGLKEKLFF. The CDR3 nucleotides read TGTGCCAGCAGCCAGACAGGACTTAAAGAAAAACTGTTTTTT. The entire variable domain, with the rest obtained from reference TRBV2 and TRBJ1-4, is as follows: EPEVTQTPSHQVTQMGQEVILRCVPISNHLYFYWYRQILGQKVEFLVSFYNNEISEKSEIFDDQFSVERPDGSNFTLKIRSTKLEDSAMYFCASSQTGLKEKLFFGSGTQLSVL.

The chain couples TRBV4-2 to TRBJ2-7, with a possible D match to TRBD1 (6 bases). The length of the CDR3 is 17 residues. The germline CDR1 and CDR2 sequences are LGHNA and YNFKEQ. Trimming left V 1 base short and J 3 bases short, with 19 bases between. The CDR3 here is CASSQVSGATGSYEQYF. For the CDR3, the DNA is TGTGCCAGCAGCCAAGTTTCAGGGGCGACTGGTAGCTACGAGCAGTACTTC.

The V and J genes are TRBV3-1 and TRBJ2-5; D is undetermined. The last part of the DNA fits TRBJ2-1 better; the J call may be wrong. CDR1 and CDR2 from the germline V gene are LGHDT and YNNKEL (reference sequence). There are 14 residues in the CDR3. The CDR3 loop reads CASSQGALQETQFF. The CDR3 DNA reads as TGTGCCAGCAGCCAAGGGGCGTTACAAGAGACCCAGTTCTTC.

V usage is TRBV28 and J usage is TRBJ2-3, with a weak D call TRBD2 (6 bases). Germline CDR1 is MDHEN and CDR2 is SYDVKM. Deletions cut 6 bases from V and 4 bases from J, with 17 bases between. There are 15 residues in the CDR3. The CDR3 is CASRTGREIPDTQYF. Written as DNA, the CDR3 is TGTGCCAGCAGAACTGGACGGGAGATCCCAGATACGCAGTATTTT.

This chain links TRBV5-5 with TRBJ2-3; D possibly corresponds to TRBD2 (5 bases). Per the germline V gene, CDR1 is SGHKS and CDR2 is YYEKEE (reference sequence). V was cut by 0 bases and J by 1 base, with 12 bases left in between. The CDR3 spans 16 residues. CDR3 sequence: CASSLDATGGTDTQYF. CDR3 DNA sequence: TGTGCCAGCAGCTTGGACGCAACCGGGGGCACAGATACGCAGTATTTT.

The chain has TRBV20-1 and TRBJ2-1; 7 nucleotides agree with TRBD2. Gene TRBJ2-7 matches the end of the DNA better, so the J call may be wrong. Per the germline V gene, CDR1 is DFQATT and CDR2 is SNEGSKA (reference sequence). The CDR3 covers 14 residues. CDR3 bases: TGCAGTGCTAGTCCAGCGGGAAGCTACAATGAGCAGTACTTC. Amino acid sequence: CSASPAGSYNEQYF.

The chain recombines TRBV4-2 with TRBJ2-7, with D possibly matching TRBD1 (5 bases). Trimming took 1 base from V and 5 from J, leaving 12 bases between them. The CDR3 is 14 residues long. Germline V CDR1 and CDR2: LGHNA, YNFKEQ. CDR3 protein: CASSQASRVNEQYF. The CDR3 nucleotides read TGTGCCAGCAGCCAAGCGTCCAGGGTCAACGAGCAGTACTTC.

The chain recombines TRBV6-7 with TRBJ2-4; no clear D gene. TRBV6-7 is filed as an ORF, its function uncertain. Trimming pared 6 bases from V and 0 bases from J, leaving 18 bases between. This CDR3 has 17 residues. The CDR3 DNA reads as TGTGCCAGCAGGCTAAGGGAACTCCTACTAGCCAAAAACATTCAGTACTTC. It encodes CASRLRELLLAKNIQYF.

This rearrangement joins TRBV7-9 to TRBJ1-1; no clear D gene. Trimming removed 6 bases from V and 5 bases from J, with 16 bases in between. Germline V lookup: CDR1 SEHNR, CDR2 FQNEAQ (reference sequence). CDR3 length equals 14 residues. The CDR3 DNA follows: TGTGCCAGCAGTGGAGGAGGAAGTGGGACTGAAGCTTTCTTT. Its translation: CASSGGGSGTEAFF.

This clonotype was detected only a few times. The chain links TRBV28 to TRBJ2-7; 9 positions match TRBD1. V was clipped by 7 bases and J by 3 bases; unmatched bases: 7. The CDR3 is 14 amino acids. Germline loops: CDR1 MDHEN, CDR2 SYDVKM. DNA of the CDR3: TGTGCCAGCACCGCGGGACAGGGAAGCTACGAGCAGTACTTC. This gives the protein CASTAGQGSYEQYF.

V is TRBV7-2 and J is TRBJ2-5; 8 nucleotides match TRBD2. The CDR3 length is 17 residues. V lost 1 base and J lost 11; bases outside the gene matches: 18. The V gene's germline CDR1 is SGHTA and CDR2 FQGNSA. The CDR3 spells CASSLGGGLAVYNEQYF. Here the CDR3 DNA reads TGTGCCAGCAGCTTAGGCGGCGGACTAGCAGTGTACAATGAGCAGTACTTC.

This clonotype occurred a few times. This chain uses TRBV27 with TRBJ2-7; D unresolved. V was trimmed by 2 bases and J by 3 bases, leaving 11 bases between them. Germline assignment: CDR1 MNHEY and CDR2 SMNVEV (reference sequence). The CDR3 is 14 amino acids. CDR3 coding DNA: TGTGCCAGCAGTTTAAGGCGTATAGACTACGAGCAGTACTTC. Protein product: CASSLRRIDYEQYF.

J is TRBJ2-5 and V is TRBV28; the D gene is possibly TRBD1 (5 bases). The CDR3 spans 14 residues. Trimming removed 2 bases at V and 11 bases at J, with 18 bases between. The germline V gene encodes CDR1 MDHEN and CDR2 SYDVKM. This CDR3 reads CASSLEGDINGQYF. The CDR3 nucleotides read TGTGCCAGCAGTTTAGAAGGGGATATAAATGGGCAGTACTTC.

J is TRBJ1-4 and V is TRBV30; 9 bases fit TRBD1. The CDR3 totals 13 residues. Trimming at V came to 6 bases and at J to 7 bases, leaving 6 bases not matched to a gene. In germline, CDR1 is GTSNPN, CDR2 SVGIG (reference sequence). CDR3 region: CACPGQGGEKLFF. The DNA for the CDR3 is TGTGCCTGCCCGGGACAGGGAGGTGAAAAACTGTTTTTT.

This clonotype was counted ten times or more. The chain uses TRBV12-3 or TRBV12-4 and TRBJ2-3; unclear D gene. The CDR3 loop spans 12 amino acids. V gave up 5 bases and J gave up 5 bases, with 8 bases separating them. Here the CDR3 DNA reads TGTGCCAGCAGTCCTCAAATAGATACGCAGTATTTT. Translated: CASSPQIDTQYF.

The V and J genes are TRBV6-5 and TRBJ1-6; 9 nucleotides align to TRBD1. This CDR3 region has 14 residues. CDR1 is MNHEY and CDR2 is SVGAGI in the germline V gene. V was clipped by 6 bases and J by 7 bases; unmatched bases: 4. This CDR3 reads CASSGTGTNSPLHF. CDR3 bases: TGTGCCAGCAGCGGGACAGGGACGAATTCACCCCTCCACTTT.

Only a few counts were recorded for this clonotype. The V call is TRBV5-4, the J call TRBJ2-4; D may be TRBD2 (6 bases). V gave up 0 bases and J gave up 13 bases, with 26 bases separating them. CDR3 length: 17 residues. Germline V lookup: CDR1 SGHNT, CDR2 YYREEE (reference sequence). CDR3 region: CASSLGWRGEYYNEQYF. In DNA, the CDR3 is TGTGCCAGCAGCTTGGGTTGGCGGGGAGAGTACTACAATGAGCAGTACTTC. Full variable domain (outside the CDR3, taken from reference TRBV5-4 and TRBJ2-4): ETGVTQSPTHLIKTRGQQVTLRCSSQSGHNTVSWYQQALGQGPQFIFQYYREEENGRGNFPPRFSGLQFPNYSSELNVNALELDDSALYLCASSLGWRGEYYNEQYFGAGTRLSVL.

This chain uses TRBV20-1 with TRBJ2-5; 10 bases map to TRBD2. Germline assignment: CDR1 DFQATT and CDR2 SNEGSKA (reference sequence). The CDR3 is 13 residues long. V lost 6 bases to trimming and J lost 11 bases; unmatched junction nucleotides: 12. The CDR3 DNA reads TGCAGTGCCATTAGCGGGGGGTACAATGAGCAGTACTTC. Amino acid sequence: CSAISGGYNEQYF.

Here the CDR3 reads CASSVERQGPYNEQYF. CDR3 in DNA: TGCGCCAGCAGTGTCGAACGGCAGGGGCCCTACAATGAGCAGTACTTC. The chain uses TRBV10-1 and TRBJ2-7, with D possibly matching TRBD1 (6 bases). V lost 4 bases and J lost 7, with 23 bases in between. CDR3 length: 16 amino acids. CDR1 is WNHNN, CDR2 SYGVQD, per germline (reference sequence).

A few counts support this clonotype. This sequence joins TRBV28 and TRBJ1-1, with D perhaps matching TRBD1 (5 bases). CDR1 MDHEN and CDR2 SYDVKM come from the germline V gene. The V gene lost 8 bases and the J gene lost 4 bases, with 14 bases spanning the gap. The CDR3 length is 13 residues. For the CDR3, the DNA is TGTGCCAGCCTCACGGGGGGAGGCACTGAAGCTTTCTTT. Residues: CASLTGGGTEAFF.

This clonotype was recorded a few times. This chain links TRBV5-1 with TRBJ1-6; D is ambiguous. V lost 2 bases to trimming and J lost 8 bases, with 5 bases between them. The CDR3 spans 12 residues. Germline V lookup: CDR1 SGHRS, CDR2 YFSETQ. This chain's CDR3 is CASSFMDSPLHF. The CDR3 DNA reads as TGCGCCAGCAGCTTTATGGATTCACCCCTCCACTTT.

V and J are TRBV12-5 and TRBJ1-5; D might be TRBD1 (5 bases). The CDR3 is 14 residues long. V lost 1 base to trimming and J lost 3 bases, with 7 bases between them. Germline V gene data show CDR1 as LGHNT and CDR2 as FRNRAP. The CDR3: CASGLGGANQPQHF. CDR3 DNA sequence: TGTGCTAGTGGTTTGGGCGGGGCCAATCAGCCCCAGCATTTT.

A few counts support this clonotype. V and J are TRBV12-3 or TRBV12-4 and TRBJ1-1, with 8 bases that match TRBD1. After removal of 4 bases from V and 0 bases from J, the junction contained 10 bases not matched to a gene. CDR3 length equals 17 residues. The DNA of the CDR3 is TGTGCCAGCAGTTCCGACAGGGGAGAGGTCATGAACACTGAAGCTTTCTTT. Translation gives CASSSDRGEVMNTEAFF.

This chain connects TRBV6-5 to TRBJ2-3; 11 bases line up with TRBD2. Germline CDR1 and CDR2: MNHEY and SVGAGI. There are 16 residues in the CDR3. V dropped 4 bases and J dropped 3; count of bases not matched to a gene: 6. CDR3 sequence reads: CASSSMTSGNTDTQYF. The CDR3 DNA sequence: TGTGCCAGCAGTTCCATGACTAGCGGGAATACAGATACGCAGTATTTT.

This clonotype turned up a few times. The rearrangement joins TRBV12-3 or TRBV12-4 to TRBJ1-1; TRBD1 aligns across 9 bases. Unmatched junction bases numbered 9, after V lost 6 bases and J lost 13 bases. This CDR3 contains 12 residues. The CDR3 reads CASRLGTGSFFF. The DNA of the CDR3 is TGTGCCAGCAGACTCGGGACAGGGAGCTTTTTCTTT.